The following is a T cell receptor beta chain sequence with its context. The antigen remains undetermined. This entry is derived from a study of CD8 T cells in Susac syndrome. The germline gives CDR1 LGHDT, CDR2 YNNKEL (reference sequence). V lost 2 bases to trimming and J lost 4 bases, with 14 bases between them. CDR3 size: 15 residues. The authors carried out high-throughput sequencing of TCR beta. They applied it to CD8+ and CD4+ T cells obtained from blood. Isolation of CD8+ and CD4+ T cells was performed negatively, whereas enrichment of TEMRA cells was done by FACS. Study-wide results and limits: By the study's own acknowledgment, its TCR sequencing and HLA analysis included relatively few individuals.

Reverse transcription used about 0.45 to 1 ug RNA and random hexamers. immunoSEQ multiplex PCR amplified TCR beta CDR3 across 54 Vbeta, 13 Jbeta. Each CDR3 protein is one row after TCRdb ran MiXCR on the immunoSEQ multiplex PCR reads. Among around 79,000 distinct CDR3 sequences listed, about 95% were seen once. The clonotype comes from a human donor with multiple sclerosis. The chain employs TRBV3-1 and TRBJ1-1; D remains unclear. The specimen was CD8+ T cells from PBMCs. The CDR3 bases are TGTGCCAGCAGCCAACTGCGGACGGTGGGCACTGAAGCTTTCTTT. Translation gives CASSQLRTVGTEAFF.